This T cell receptor beta chain was captured by sequencing in a study of CD8 T cells in ankylosing spondylitis. As the method for making TCR beta libraries, quantitative 5'-RACE with molecular barcodes was used. TCRdb fed the 5' RACE reads into MiXCR, producing one record per CDR3 protein. This table has hundreds of thousands of distinct CDR3 sequences, around a quarter appearing once. Germline V gene lookup returns CDR1 SGHRS and CDR2 YFSETQ. V was clipped by 0 bases and J by 0 bases; unmatched bases: 5. The CDR3 runs to 18 residues. Regarding the study as a whole: For ankylosing spondylitis blood, a TCR beta motif of 7 or 8 highly homologous variants appeared characteristic. Clones linked to disease were reported to show significant enrichment in matched ankylosing spondylitis synovial fluid.

Notes on this clonotype: Antigen: not known.

This TCR was recovered from a male donor with ankylosing spondylitis or in good health (not recorded which). Sequencing input: blood, either unsorted or a sorted T cell fraction (not recorded which). This chain joins TRBV5-1 and TRBJ2-1, with TRBD2 matching 11 bases. CDR3 sequence reads: CASSLGLAGPSSYNEQFF. CDR3 DNA sequence: TGCGCCAGCAGCTTGGGACTAGCGGGACCGAGCTCCTACAATGAGCAGTTCTTC.